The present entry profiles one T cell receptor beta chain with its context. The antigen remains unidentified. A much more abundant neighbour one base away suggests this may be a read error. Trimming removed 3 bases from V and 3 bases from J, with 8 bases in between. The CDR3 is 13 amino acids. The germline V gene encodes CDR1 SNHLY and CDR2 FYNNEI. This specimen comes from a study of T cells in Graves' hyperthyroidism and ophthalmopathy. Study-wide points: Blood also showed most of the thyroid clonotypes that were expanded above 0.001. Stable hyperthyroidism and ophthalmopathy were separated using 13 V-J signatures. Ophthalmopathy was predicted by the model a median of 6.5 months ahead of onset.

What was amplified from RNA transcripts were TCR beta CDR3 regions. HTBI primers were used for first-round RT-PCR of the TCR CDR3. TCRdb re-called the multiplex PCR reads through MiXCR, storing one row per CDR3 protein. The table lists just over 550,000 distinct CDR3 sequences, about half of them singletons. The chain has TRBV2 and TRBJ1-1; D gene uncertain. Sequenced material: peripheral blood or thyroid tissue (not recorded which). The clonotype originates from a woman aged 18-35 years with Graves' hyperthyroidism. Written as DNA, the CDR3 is TGTGCCAGCAGTGATGGCACAGACACTGAAGCTTTCTTT. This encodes CASSDGTDTEAFF.